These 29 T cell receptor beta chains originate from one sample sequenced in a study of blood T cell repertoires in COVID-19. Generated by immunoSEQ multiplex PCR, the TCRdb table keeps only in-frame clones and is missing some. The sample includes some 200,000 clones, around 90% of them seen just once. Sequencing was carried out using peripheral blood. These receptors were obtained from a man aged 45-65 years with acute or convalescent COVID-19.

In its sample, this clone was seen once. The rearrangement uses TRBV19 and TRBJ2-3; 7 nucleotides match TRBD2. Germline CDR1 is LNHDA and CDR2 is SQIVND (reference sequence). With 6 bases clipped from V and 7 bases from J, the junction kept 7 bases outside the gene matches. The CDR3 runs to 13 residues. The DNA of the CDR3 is TGTGCCAGTAGAGGACTAGGAAGTAATACGCAGTATTTT. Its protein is CASRGLGSNTQYF.

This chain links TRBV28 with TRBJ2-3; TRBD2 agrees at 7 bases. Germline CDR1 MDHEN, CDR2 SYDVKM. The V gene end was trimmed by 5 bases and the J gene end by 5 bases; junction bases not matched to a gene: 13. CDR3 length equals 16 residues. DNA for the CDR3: TGTGCCAGCAGTGCCGTTGGCGGGAGTGATATAGATACGCAGTATTTT. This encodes CASSAVGGSDIDTQYF. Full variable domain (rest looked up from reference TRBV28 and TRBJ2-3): DVKVTQSSRYLVKRTGEKVFLECVQDMDHENMFWYRQDPGLGLRLIYFSYDVKMKEKGDIPEGYSVSREKKERFSLILESASTNQTSMYLCASSAVGGSDIDTQYFGPGTRLTVL.

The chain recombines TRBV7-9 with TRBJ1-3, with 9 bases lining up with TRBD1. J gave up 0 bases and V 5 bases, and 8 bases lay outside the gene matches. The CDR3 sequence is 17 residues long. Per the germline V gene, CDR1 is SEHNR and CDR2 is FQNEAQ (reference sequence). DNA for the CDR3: TGTGCCAGCAGCCGGGGGGACAGGGATTTCTCTGGAAACACCATATATTTT. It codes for CASSRGDRDFSGNTIYF. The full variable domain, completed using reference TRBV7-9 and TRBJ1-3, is DTGVSQNPRHKITKRGQNVTFRCDPISEHNRLYWYRQTLGQGPEFLTYFQNEAQLEKSRLLSDRFSAERPKGSFSTLEIQRTEQGDSAMYLCASSRGDRDFSGNTIYFGEGSWLTVV.

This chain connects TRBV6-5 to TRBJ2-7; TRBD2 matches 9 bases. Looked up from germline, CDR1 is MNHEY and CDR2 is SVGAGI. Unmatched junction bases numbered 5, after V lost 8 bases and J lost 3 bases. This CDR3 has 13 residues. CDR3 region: CASRREGNYEQYF. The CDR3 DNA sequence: TGTGCCAGCCGGCGGGAGGGAAACTACGAGCAGTACTTC.

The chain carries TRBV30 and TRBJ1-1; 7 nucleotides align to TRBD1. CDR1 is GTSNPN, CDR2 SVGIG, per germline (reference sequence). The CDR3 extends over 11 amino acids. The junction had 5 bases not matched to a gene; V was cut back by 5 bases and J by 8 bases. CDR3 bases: TGTGCCTGGGGGGGACAGATGGAAGCTTTCTTT. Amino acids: CAWGGQMEAFF.

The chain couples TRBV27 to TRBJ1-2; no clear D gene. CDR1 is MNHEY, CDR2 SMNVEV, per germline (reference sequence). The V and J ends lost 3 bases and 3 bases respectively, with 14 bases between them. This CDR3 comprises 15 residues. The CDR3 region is CASSLLRGTYYGYTF. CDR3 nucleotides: TGTGCCAGCAGTTTGCTGCGGGGAACTTACTATGGCTACACCTTC.

DNA of the CDR3: TGTGCCAGCTCACCCGGACAGGGGGCTGATGGCTACACCTTC. It encodes CASSPGQGADGYTF. The chain combines TRBV18 with TRBJ1-2; 11 bases line up with TRBD1. This CDR3 comprises 14 residues. V lost 3 bases, J lost 6 bases, and 3 bases stayed unmatched. CDR1 and CDR2 from the germline V gene are KGHSH and LQKENI.

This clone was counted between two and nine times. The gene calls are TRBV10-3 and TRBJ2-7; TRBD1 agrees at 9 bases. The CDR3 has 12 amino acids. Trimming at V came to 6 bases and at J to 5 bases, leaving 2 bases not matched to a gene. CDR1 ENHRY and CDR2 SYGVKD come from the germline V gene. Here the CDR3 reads CAISRTGDEQYV. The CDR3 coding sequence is TGTGCCATCAGCCGGACAGGGGACGAGCAGTACGTC.

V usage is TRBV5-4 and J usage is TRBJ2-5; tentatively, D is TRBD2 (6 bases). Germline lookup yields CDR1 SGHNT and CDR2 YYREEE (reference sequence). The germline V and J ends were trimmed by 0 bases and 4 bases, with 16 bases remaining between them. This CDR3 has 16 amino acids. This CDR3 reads CASSLGGWDFSETQYF. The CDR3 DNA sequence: TGTGCCAGCAGCTTGGGGGGTTGGGACTTTTCAGAGACCCAGTACTTC.

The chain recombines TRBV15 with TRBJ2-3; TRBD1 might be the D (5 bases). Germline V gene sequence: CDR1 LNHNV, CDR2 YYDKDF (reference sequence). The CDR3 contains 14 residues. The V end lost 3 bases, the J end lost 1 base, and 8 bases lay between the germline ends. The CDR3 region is CATSSQGGTDTQYF. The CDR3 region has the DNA TGTGCCACCAGCAGCCAGGGCGGCACAGATACGCAGTATTTT. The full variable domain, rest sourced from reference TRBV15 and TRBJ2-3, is DAMVIQNPRYQVTQFGKPVTLSCSQTLNHNVMYWYQQKSSQAPKLLFHYYDKDFNNEADTPDNFQSRRPNTSFCFLDIRSPGLGDTAMYLCATSSQGGTDTQYFGPGTRLTVL.

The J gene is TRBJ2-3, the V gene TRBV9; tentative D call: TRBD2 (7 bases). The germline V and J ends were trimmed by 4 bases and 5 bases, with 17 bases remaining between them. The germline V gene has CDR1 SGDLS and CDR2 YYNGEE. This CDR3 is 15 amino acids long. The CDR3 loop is CASSPWGGLRDTQYF. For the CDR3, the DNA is TGTGCCAGCAGCCCCTGGGGGGGGCTGAGAGATACGCAGTATTTT. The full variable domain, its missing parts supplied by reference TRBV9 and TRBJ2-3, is DSGVTQTPKHLITATGQRVTLRCSPRSGDLSVYWYQQSLDQGLQFLIQYYNGEERAKGNILERFSAQQFPDLHSELNLSSLELGDSALYFCASSPWGGLRDTQYFGPGTRLTVL.

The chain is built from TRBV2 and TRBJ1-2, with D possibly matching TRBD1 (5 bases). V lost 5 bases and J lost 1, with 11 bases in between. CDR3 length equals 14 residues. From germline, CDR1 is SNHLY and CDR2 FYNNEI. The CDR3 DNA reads TGTGCCAGCAGTCCAGGGTTTCGTAACTATGGCTACACCTTC. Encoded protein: CASSPGFRNYGYTF.

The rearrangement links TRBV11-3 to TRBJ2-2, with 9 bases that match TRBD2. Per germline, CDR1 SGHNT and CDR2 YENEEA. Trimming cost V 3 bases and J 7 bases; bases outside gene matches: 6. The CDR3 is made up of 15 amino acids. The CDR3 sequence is CASSFRAGGHGELFF. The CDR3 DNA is TGTGCCAGCAGCTTCCGAGCGGGAGGACACGGGGAGCTGTTTTTT. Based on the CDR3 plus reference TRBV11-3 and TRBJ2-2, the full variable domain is EAGVVQSPRYKIIEKKQPVAFWCNPISGHNTLYWYLQNLGQGPELLIRYENEEAVDDSQLPKDRFSAERLKGVDSTLKIQPAELGDSAVYLCASSFRAGGHGELFFGEGSRLTVL.

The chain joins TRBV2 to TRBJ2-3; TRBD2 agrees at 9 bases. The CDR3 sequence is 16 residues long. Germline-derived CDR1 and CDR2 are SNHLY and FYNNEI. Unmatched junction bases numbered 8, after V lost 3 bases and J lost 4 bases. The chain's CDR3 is CASSESRRGGSDTQYF. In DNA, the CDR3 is TGTGCCAGCAGTGAGAGTCGGCGGGGGGGCTCAGATACGCAGTATTTT.

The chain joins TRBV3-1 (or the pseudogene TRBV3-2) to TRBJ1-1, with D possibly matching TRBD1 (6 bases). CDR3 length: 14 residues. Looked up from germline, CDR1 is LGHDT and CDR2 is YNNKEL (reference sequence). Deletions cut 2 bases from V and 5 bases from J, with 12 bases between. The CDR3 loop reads CASSQRDTVTEAFF. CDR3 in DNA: TGTGCCAGCAGCCAACGGGACACCGTTACTGAAGCTTTCTTT.

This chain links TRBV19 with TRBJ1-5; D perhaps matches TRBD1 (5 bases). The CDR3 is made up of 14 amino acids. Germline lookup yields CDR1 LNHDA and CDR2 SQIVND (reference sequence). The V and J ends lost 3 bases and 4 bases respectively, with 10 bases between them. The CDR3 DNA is TGTGCCAGTAGTATTGGGGGGAGTAATCAGCCCCAGCATTTT. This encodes CASSIGGSNQPQHF.

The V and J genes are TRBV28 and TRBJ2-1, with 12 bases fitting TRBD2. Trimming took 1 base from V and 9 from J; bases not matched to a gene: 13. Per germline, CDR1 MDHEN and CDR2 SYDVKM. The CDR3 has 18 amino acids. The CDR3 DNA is TGTGCCAGCAGTTTATTTTTGGCGTGGGCTAGCGGGGGGGGTGAGCAGTTCTTC. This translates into CASSLFLAWASGGGEQFF.

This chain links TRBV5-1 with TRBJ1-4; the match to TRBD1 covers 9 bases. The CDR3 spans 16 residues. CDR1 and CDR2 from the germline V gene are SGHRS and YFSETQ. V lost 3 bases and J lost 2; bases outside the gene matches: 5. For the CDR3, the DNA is TGCGCCAGCAGCTGGGGGGACAGGGTGACTAATGAAAAACTGTTTTTT. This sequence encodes CASSWGDRVTNEKLFF.

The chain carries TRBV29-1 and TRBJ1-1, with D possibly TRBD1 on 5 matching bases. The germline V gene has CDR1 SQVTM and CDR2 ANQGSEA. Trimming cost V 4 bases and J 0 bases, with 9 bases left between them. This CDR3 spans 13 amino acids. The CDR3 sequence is CSVGGRVNTEAFF. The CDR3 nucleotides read TGCAGCGTTGGGGGGAGGGTGAACACTGAAGCTTTCTTT.

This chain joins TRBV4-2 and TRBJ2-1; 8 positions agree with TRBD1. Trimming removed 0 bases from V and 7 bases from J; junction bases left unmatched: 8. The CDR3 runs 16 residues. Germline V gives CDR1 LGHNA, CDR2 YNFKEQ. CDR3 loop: CASSQEATGQGNEQFF. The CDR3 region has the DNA TGTGCCAGCAGCCAAGAGGCGACAGGACAGGGTAATGAGCAGTTCTTC.

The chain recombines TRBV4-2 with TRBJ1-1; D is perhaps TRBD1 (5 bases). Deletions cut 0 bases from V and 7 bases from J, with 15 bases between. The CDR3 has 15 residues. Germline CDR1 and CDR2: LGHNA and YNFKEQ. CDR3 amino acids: CASSQDRGRRGEAFF. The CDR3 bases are TGTGCCAGCAGCCAAGATCGAGGTCGGAGGGGTGAAGCTTTCTTT.

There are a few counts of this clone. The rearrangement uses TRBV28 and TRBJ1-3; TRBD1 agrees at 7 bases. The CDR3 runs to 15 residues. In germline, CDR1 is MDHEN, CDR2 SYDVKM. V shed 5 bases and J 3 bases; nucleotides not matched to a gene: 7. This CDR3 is CASSQGTDFGNTIYF. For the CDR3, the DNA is TGTGCCAGCAGTCAAGGGACAGATTTTGGAAACACCATATATTTT.

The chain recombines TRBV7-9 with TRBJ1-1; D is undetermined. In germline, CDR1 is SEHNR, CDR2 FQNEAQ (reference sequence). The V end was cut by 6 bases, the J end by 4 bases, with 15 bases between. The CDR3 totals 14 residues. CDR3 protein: CASSYAGVITEAFF. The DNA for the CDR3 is TGTGCCAGCAGTTACGCAGGTGTGATCACTGAAGCTTTCTTT. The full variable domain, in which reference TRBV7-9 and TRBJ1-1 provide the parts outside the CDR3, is DTGVSQNPRHKITKRGQNVTFRCDPISEHNRLYWYRQTLGQGPEFLTYFQNEAQLEKSRLLSDRFSAERPKGSFSTLEIQRTEQGDSAMYLCASSYAGVITEAFFGQGTRLTVV.

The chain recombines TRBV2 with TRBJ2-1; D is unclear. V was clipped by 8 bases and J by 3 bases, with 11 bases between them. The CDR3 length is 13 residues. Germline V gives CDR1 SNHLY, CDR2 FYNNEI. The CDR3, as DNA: TGTGCCAGCCGTCAGGAACGCTACAATGAGCAGTTCTTC. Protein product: CASRQERYNEQFF.

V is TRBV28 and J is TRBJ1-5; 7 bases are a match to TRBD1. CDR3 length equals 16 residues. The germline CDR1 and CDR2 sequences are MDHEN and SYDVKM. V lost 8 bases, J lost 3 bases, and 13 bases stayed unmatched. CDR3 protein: CASASPTGVPNQPQHF. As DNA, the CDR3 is TGTGCCAGCGCCTCCCCCACAGGGGTCCCCAATCAGCCCCAGCATTTT.

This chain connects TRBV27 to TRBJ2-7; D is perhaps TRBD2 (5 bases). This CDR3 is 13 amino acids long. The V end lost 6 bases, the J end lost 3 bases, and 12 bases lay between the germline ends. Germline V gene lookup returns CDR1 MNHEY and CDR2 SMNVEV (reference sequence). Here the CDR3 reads CASRSGRYYEQYF. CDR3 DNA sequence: TGTGCCAGCAGGAGCGGACGGTACTACGAGCAGTACTTC.

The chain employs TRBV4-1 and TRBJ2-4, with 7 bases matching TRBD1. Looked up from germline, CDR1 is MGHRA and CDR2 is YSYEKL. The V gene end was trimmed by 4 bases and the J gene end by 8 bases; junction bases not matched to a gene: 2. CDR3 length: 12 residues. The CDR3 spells CASSPDRDIQYF. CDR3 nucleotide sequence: TGCGCCAGCAGCCCCGACAGGGACATTCAGTACTTC.

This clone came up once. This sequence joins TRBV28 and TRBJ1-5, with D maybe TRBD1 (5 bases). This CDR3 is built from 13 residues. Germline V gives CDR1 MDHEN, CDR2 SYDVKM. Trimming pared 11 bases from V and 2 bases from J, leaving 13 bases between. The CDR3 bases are TGTGCCGGAACGGGGGGTGGCAATCAGCCCCAGCATTTT. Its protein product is CAGTGGGNQPQHF.

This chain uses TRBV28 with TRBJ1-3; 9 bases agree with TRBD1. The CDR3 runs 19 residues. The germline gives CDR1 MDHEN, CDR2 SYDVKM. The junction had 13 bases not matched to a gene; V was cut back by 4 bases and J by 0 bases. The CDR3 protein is CASSSQIGTGFRSGNTIYF. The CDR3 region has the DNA TGTGCCAGCAGTTCGCAGATAGGGACAGGGTTTCGCTCTGGAAACACCATATATTTT. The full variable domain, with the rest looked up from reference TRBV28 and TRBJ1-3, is DVKVTQSSRYLVKRTGEKVFLECVQDMDHENMFWYRQDPGLGLRLIYFSYDVKMKEKGDIPEGYSVSREKKERFSLILESASTNQTSMYLCASSSQIGTGFRSGNTIYFGEGSWLTVV.